This TCR beta chain derives from a study of shared clonotypes between healthy human individuals. Findings of the study overall: Estimated richness was generally greater in naive than memory subsets.

In the study's own analysis: ImmunoSEQ output lacked quality scores and full-length reads, limiting matched filtering. Generated by immunoSEQ multiplex PCR, the TCRdb table keeps only in-frame clones and is missing some. V and J calls and clone size are copied from that table; D and trimming were computed from the DNA. The sample consists of around 620,000 clones, 85% to 95% of them appearing once. As to this clone: The antigen is unknown.

Naive CD8 cells comprised CD45RO-negative, CCR7-positively selected cells, excluding terminally differentiated effector memory CD45RA+ cells. The study enrolled healthy HIV-negative adults without recent acute infections or vaccinations as donors. Caucasian adults residing in Nashville, Tennessee made up all the donors. The CDR3 consists of 13 residues. Sequencing was performed on naive CD8+ T cells sorted from blood. This chain joins TRBV12-1 and TRBJ1-4. TRBV12-1 is assigned pseudogene status. The sequence was obtained from a woman aged 25-40 years in good health. CDR3 residues: CASSFSPREKLFF. CDR3 DNA: TGTGCCAGCAGCTTTAGCCCCAGAGAAAAACTGTTTTTT.